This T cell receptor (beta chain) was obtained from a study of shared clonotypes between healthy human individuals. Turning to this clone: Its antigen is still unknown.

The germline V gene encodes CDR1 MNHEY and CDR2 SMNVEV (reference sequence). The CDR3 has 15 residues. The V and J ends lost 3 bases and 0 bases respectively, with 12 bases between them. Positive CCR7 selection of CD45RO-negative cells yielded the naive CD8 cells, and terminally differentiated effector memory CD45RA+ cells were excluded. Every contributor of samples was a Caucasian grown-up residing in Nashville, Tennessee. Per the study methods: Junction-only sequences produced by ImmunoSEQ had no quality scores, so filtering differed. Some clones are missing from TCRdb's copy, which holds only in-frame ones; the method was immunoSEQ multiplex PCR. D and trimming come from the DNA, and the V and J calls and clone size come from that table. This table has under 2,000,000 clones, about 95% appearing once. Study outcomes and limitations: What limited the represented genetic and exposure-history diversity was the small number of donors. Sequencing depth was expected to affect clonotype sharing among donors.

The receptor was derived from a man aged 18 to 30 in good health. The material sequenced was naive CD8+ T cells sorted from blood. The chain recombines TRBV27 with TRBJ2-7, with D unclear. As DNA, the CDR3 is TGTGCCAGCAGTTTTGGCAGGCCGGACTCCTACGAGCAGTACTTC. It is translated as CASSFGRPDSYEQYF.